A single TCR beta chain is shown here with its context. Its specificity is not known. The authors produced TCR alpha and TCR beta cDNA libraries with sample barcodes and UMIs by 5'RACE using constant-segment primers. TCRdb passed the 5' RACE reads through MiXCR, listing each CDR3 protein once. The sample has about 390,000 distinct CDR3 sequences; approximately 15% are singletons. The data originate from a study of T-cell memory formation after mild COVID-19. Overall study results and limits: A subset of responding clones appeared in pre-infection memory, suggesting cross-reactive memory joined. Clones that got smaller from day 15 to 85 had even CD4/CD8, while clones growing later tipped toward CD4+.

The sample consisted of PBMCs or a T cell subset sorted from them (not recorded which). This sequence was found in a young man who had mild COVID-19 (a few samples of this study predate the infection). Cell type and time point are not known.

The CDR3 is CASSLLRGSDTQYF. DNA for the CDR3: TGTGCCAGCAGCTTATTGCGGGGGTCAGATACGCAGTATTTT. The chain has TRBV7-8 and TRBJ2-3, with TRBD2 matching over 7 bases. Germline V gives CDR1 SGHVS, CDR2 FQNEAQ. The CDR3 consists of 14 residues. The V and J ends lost 2 bases and 4 bases, in that order; junction bases with no gene match: 3.